The entry that follows covers one TCR beta chain sequence. No antigen is known for it. Compared with germline, one end of the junction differs, possibly owing to a read error. The data are from a study of blood T cells in healthy people across ages. Findings and caveats of the study: It was the long-lived donors that had more naive CD4+ cells and higher diversity than aged donors. Observed TCR beta diversity per million T cells went down as age went up. This fall followed a roughly linear course with age.

A sample-barcoded 5' primer and a J-beta primer mix were used in a second PCR of roughly 7 to 11 cycles. TCRdb redid the calling of the 5' RACE reads with MiXCR, one entry per CDR3 protein. The sample records hundreds of thousands of distinct CDR3 sequences, 35% to 40% being singletons. At least 5.5 micrograms of total RNA were extracted per sample. There are 13 residues in the CDR3. In germline, CDR1 is DFQATT, CDR2 SNEGSKA (reference sequence). Sequenced input: blood. V usage is TRBV20-1 and J usage is TRBJ1-3; no reliable D call. The sequence derives from a man aged 18 to 35 in good health. The CDR3 bases are TGCAGTGCTAGCGGTAGCTCTGGAAGCACCATATATTTT. It yields the protein CSASGSSGSTIYF.